This T cell receptor (beta chain) was identified in a study of blood T cell repertoires in COVID-19. Study at large: Acute and convalescent COVID-19 specimens originated in the United States, Italy and Spain. T cells, B-cell-depleted T cells, or PBMCs supplied cDNA or gDNA.

Authors' data handling: Estimated nucleated cell counts came from reference gene primer amplification. The table came from immunoSEQ multiplex PCR; TCRdb's copy has only in-frame clones and leaves some out. The DNA gave D and trimming, while V, J and clone size come from that table. The repertoire holds approximately 74,000 clones, with approximately 88% as singletons. Germline V gives CDR1 KGHSH, CDR2 LQKENI. V lost 3 bases to trimming and J lost 8 bases, with 13 bases between them. The CDR3 is 14 amino acids. Sequenced: peripheral blood. The clonotype originates from a man in his sixties or seventies with acute or convalescent COVID-19. The chain has TRBV18 and TRBJ1-4; D gene uncertain. CDR3 loop: CASSPGATEEKLFF. CDR3 sequence (DNA): TGTGCCAGCTCACCGGGAGCGACTGAGGAAAAACTGTTTTTT. Together with reference TRBV18 and TRBJ1-4, the CDR3 gives the full variable domain: NAGVMQNPRHLVRRRGQEARLRCSPMKGHSHVYWYRQLPEEGLKFMVYLQKENIIDESGMPKERFSAEFPKEGPSILRIQQVVRGDSAAYFCASSPGATEEKLFFGSGTQLSVL.